This is a list of T cell receptor beta chains from one sample in a study of prognosis after radiotherapy for stage I lung cancer. TCRdb itself ran the multiplex PCR reads through MiXCR, one entry per CDR3 protein. Of 13,000 or so distinct CDR3 sequences in the sample, nearly 55% were seen once. The source was PBMCs, collected before or after stereotactic body radiation therapy (not recorded which). The receptors were sampled from a donor aged 50 or older with non-small cell lung cancer. Each CDR3 is given with its conserved first and last residue. Clone size is shown for a subset of rows, as once, few, many or a class of expanded clone.

medium-sized,15,TRBV2,CASSGRDRLYNEQFF
.,15,TRBV4-2,CASSLERAGGEKLFF
many,15,TRBV7-8,CASSLNSGGRETQYF
.,14,TRBV6-8,CASNLMGSYNEQFF
.,15,TRBV11-2,CASSLDDGQGDGYTF
.,15,TRBV5-1,CASSFGGRGTGELFF
.,14,TRBV11-3,CASKPTGTNTEAFF
.,15,TRBV7-8,CASSVRMGADSPLHF
many,14,TRBV20-1,CSARMTPGGETQYF
medium-sized,14,TRBV5-1,CASSPGGAYSPLHF
many,12,TRBV20-1,CSASPRGEKLFF
medium-sized,17,TRBV6-4,CASSYSTSGASTDTQYF
medium-sized,16,TRBV4-2,CASSQGFARGHYEQYF
many,16,TRBV4-1,CASSQEGSGIYNEQFF
.,16,TRBV6-1,CASICLSRGINYGYTF
.,13,TRBV7-7,CASSFQGNYEQYF
.,15,TRBV12-3/TRBV12-4,CASSLRGPGVNVLNF
many,16,TRBV5-8,CASSLRTSGNIYEQYF
medium-sized,14,TRBV11-2,CASSSGGGWDEQYF
.,13,TRBV19,CASSFGVSQPQHF
.,16,TRBV20-1,CSARGLGGVPNQPQHF
many,16,TRBV4-2,CASSQGGTSGHNEQFF
.,16,TRBV20-1,CSARATGGITQETQYF
many,20,TRBV9,CASSVSGGDSTDGAYNEQFF
many,13,TRBV2,CASRRGENEKLFF
.,14,TRBV7-2,CASSLIGQGNEQYF
.,14,TRBV28,CASVLGGPYNEQFF
.,15,TRBV7-3,CASSGGGRAYNEQFF
medium-sized,15,TRBV24-1,CATSDLGQGARGYTF
medium-sized,18,TRBV7-2,CASPRGFQRTPNTGELFF
few,14,TRBV11-1,CASSREPQAGELFF
few,18,TRBV7-9,CASSSQLGSGRSTGELFF